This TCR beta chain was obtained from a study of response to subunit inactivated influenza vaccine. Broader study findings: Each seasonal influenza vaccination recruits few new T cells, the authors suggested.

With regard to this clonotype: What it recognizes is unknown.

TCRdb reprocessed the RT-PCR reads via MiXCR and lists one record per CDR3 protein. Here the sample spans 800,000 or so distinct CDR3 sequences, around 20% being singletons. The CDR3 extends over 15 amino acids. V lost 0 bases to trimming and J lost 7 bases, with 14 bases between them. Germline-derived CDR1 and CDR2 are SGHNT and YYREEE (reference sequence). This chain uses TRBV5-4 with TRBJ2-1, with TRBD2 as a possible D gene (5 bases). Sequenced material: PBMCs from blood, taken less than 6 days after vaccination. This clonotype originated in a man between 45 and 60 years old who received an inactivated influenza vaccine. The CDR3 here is CASSLAGYGGNEQFF. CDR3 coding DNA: TGTGCCAGCAGCTTGGCGGGATATGGAGGAAATGAGCAGTTCTTC.